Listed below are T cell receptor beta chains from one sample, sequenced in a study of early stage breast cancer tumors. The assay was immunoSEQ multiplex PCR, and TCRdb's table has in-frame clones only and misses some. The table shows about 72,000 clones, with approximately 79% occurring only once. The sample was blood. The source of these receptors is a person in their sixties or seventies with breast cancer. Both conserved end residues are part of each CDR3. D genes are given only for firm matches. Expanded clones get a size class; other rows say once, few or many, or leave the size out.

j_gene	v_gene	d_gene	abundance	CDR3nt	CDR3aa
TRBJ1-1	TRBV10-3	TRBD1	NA	TGTGCCATCAGTGAGAGAACAGGGGACACTGAAGCTTTCTTT	CAISERTGDTEAFF
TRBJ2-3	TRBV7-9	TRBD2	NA	TGCGCCAGCAGCCGCCCGCTAGCGGGTTGCACAGATACGCAGTATTTT	CASSRPLAGCTDTQYF
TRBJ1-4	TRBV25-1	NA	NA	TGTGCCAGCAGTGATCCTCGGAGAGGTGAAAAACTGTTTTTT	CASSDPRRGEKLFF
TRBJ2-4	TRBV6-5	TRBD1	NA	TGTGCCAGCAGGCCTGACAGGGTCGGCGGGAACATTCAGTACTTC	CASRPDRVGGNIQYF
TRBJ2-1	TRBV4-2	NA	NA	TGTGCCAGCAGCCAAGGGGGCCTGGAGAGCTCCTACAATGAGCAGTTCTTC	CASSQGGLESSYNEQFF
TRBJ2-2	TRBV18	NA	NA	TGTGCCAGCTCACTGGGGCGGAACACCGGGGAGCTGTTTTTT	CASSLGRNTGELFF
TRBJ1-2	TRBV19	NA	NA	TGTGCCAGTAGTACCCCAAACTATGGCTACACCTTC	CASSTPNYGYTF
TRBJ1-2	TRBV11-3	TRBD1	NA	TGTGCCAGCAGCTTAGATGGGACAGGGGCAGGCTACACCTTC	CASSLDGTGAGYTF
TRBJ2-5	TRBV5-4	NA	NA	TGTGCCAGCAGCTCGCCACCCAGAGAGACCCAGTACTTC	CASSSPPRETQYF
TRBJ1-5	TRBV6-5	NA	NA	TGTGCCAGCAGTTACTCGAGAACAGGCAATCAGCCCCAGCATTTT	CASSYSRTGNQPQHF
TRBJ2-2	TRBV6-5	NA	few	TGTGCCAGCAGCGGGAGAACCGGGGAGCTGTTTTTT	CASSGRTGELFF
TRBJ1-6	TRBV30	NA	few	TGTGCCTGGAGCTCCCGGGGGACTAATTCACCCCTCCACTTT	CAWSSRGTNSPLHF
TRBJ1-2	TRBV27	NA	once	TGTGCCAGCAGTTCCGAGAGTACGACAGGTGGCTACACCTTC	CASSSESTTGGYTF
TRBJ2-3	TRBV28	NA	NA	TGTGCCAGCAGTTTAGAGGGCAGGAGGAAAGATACGCAGTATTTT	CASSLEGRRKDTQYF
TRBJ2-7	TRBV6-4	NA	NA	TGTGCCAGCAGTGAAAGAAGGCCCGGGGGCGACGAGCAGTACTTC	CASSERRPGGDEQYF
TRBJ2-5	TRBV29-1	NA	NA	TGCAGCGTTGCCATGGCACAAGAGACCCAGTACTTC	CSVAMAQETQYF
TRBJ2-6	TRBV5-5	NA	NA	TGTGCCAGCAGCTTCGTGGGGGGAACCTCTGGGGCCAACGTCCTGACTTTC	CASSFVGGTSGANVLTF
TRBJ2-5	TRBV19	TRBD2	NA	TGTGCCAGTAGCCCGGGACTAGCGGCCGCGGAGACCCAGTACTTC	CASSPGLAAAETQYF